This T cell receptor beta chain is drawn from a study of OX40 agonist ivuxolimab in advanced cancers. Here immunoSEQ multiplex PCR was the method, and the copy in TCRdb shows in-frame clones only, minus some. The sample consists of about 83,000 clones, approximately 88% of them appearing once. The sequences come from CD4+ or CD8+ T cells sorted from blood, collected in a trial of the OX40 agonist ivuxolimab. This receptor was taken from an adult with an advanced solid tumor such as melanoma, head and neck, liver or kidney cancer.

The CDR3 loop is CASKQLGITGETQYF. The CDR3 DNA reads TGTGCCAGCAAGCAATTGGGTATAACTGGAGAGACCCAGTACTTC. The genes are TRBV27 and TRBJ2-5, with unresolved D. The CDR3 has 15 residues. Germline values: CDR1 MNHEY, CDR2 SMNVEV (reference sequence). Trimming left V 7 bases short and J 4 bases short, with 19 bases between.